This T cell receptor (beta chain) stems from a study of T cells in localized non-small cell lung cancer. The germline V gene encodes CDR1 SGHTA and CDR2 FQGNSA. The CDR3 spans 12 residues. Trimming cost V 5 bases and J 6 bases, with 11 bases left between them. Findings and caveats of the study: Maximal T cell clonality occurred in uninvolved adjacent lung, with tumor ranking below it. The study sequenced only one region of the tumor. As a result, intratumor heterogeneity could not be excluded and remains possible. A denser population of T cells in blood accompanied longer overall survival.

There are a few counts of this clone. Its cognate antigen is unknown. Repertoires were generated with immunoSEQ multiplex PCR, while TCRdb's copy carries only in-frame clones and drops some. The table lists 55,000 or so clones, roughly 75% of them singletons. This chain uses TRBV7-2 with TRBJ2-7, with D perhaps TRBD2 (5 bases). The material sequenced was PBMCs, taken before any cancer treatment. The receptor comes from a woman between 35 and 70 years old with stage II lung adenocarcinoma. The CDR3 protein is CASSPWGAEQYF. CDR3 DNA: TGTGCCAGCAGCCCCTGGGGAGCCGAGCAGTACTTC.